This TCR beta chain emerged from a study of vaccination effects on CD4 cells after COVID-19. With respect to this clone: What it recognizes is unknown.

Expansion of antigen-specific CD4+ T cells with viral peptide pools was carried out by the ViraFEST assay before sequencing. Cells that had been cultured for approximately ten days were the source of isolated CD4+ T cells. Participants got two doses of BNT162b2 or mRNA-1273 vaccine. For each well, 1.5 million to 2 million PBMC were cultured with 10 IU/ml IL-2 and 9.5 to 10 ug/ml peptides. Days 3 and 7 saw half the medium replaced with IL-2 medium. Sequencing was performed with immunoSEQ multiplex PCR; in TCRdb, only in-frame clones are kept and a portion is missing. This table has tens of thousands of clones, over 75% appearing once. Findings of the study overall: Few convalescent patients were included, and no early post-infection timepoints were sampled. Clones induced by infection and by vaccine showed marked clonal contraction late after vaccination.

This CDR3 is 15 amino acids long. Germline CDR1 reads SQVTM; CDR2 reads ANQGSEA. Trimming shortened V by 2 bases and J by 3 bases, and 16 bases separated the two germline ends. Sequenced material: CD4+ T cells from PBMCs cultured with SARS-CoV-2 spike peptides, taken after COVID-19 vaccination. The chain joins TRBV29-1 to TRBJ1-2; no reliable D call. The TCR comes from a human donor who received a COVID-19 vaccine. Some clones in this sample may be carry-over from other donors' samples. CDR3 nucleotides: TGCAGCGTTGAAACCCCACCAACTCCAGACTATGGCTACACCTTC. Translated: CSVETPPTPDYGYTF.